What follows is one T cell receptor (beta chain) and its context. The target antigen is unknown. This sample was taken from a study of human T cells and chemical hapten exposure. The study's findings and limits: Expanded TCRs showed more large CDR3 clusters than pre-sensitization or healthy control sets.

TCRdb analysed the RACE reads with MiXCR anew, one entry per CDR3 protein. This table has about 350,000 distinct CDR3 sequences, more than 5% appearing once. Trimming shortened V by 10 bases and J by 3 bases, and 16 bases separated the two germline ends. Germline lookup yields CDR1 SNHLY and CDR2 FYNNEI. The CDR3 totals 13 residues. Regarding time point: patch test 2, 6 weeks after DPC sensitization. Treatment given: therapeutic diphenylcyclopropenone sensitization with weekly scalp DPC. Unfractionated whole blood was the source of the extracted total RNA. The chain uses TRBV2 and TRBJ2-7; perhaps TRBD1 as D (6 bases). This sequence was found in a woman younger than 35 with alopecia areata. Some clones in this sample may be carry-over from other donors' samples. The sequenced sample was whole blood, obtained in connection with sensitization to the hapten diphenylcyclopropenone (DPC). The CDR3 nucleotides read TGTGCCACCAGATCACAGGGCAGCTACGAGCAGTACTTC. This translates into CATRSQGSYEQYF.